The TCR beta chain under discussion was sequenced for a study of cytomegalovirus exposure and HLA in healthy donors. Study-wide points: In presence/absence analyses, roughly uniform sequencing depth across donors was assumed. A later analysis linked a missense variant in DCLRE1C to the trimming of TCR beta V and J genes. A few V segments could not be told apart, such as TRBV6-2 and TRBV6-3, and were left out.

A word on this clone: Its antigen is not identified.

The PCR employed 60 Vbeta primers together with 13 Jbeta primers. In the original processing: It was a later analysis that counted tens of millions of unique TCR beta chains, of which about 10 million were shared. The repertoire was sequenced with immunoSEQ multiplex PCR; TCRdb's copy has only in-frame clones and lacks some. V, J and clone size are those of that table, while D and trimming were read from the DNA. In the table there are about 150,000 clones, around three quarters of which are singletons. CDR1 SGHRS and CDR2 YFSETQ come from the germline V gene. The CDR3 contains 13 residues. V lost 0 bases, J lost 11 bases, and 6 bases stayed unmatched.

The chain joins TRBV5-1 to TRBJ1-2, with TRBD1 matching over 8 bases. The sample comprised PBMCs. The clonotype was recovered from a middle-aged woman in good health and CMV-seronegative. The chain's CDR3 is CASSLAGGGDYTF. The CDR3 coding sequence is TGCGCCAGCAGCTTGGCAGGGGGCGGAGATTACACCTTC. The entire variable domain, with the rest obtained from reference TRBV5-1 and TRBJ1-2, is as follows: KAGVTQTPRYLIKTRGQQVTLSCSPISGHRSVSWYQQTPGQGLQFLFEYFSETQRNKGNFPGRFSGRQFSNSRSEMNVSTLELGDSALYLCASSLAGGGDYTFGSGTRLTVV.